One sample yielded the 17 T cell receptor beta chains listed below, sequenced in a study of cytomegalovirus exposure and HLA in healthy donors. 13 Jbeta primers and 60 Vbeta primers were used for the PCR. Profiled with immunoSEQ multiplex PCR; TCRdb holds only in-frame clones, not every one. The table shows a few hundred thousand clones, with over 65% occurring only once. Sequenced sample: PBMCs. All receptors derive from a woman younger than 45 in good health and CMV-seronegative.

V gene TRBV6-1 combines with J gene TRBJ2-7, with a possible D match to TRBD1 (7 bases). Germline V CDR1 and CDR2: MNHNS, SASEGT. The CDR3 is 15 amino acids. Trimming stripped 6 bases from V and 3 bases from J, with 18 bases between. The CDR3 loop reads CASRVAGQHLYEQYF. DNA of the CDR3: TGTGCCAGCAGAGTCGCGGGACAGCACCTCTACGAGCAGTACTTC.

J is TRBJ1-1 and V is TRBV5-6; possibly TRBD1 for D (6 bases). CDR1 and CDR2 (germline): SGHDT, YYEEEE. Trimming took 4 bases from V and 6 from J, leaving 16 bases between them. There are 14 residues in the CDR3. Written as DNA, the CDR3 is TGTGCCAGCAGCAAAGGGGGAGTATTGGCTGAAGCTTTCTTT. This translates into CASSKGGVLAEAFF.

V is TRBV19 and J is TRBJ1-2; possible D gene TRBD1, 5 bases. The germline gives CDR1 LNHDA, CDR2 SQIVND (reference sequence). This CDR3 region has 15 residues. V shed 2 bases and J shed 4 bases, with 14 bases lying between them. As DNA, the CDR3 is TGTGCCAGTAGTATATTTCAGGGAACGGGCTATGGCTACACCTTC. Protein sequence: CASSIFQGTGYGYTF.

Note on this clone: This CDR3 is also generated by other DNA sequences in the sample. The V and J genes are TRBV19 and TRBJ2-1; possible D gene TRBD2, 5 bases. The CDR3 is 14 amino acids. Looked up from germline, CDR1 is LNHDA and CDR2 is SQIVND (reference sequence). V was pared by 1 base and J by 2 bases, with 6 bases between. The CDR3 bases are TGTGCCAGTAGTATAGGGCGGGCCTACAATGAGCAGTTCTTC. Amino acids: CASSIGRAYNEQFF.

In the case of this clone: Sequence at one end of the junction differs from germline and may be a read error. V is TRBV7-9 and J is TRBJ2-7, with a weak D call TRBD1 (5 bases). CDR1 and CDR2 from the germline V gene are SEHNR and FQNEAQ (reference sequence). This CDR3 has 12 amino acids. In DNA, the CDR3 is TGTTCCAGCAGCTTAACAGGAACCGAGCAGTACTTC. It encodes CSSSLTGTEQYF.

The CDR3: CASSETGGHTDTQYF. CDR3 DNA: TGTGCCAGCAGTGAAACGGGGGGGCATACAGATACGCAGTATTTT. The J gene is TRBJ2-3, the V gene TRBV25-1, with 8 positions matching TRBD2. The germline CDR1 and CDR2 sequences are MGHDK and SYGVNS. The CDR3 runs to 15 residues. Losses at the gene ends were 2 bases for V and 3 bases for J; bases not matched to a gene: 4.

The gene calls are TRBV28 and TRBJ1-1, with D possibly being TRBD1 (6 bases). Per germline, CDR1 MDHEN and CDR2 SYDVKM. The CDR3 spans 15 residues. Between the trimmed V and J ends, which lost 5 bases and 0 bases, there was a span of 13 bases. The CDR3 sequence: CASSVLTGVNTEAFF. The CDR3 DNA reads as TGTGCCAGCAGTGTACTGACAGGAGTGAACACTGAAGCTTTCTTT.

J is TRBJ2-7 and V is TRBV5-1, with TRBD2 matching 12 bases. In germline, CDR1 is SGHRS, CDR2 YFSETQ. This CDR3 is built from 16 residues. The J segment lost 2 bases and the V segment lost 4 bases, leaving 7 bases of the junction unmatched. The CDR3: CASSLTSGGTPYEQYF. CDR3 DNA sequence: TGCGCCAGCAGCCTGACTAGCGGGGGTACTCCCTACGAGCAGTACTTC.

This clone has more than one count but fewer than ten. The CDR3 DNA reads TGTGCCTGGAGAGACAGACGGATAGGAAAACTGTTTTTT. It codes for CAWRDRRIGKLFF. The rearrangement joins TRBV30 to TRBJ1-4; the D gene is possibly TRBD1 (5 bases). Trimming left V 3 bases short and J 10 bases short, with 15 bases between. In germline, CDR1 is GTSNPN, CDR2 SVGIG (reference sequence). The CDR3 is 13 amino acids.

The CDR3 DNA reads as TGTGCCAGCAGCCAGGACAGGGGGGGCGAGCAGTACTTC. Its translation is CASSQDRGGEQYF. This chain links TRBV6-6 with TRBJ2-7; 10 nucleotides match TRBD1. CDR3 length: 13 amino acids. Germline V gene data show CDR1 as MNHNY and CDR2 as SVGAGI (reference sequence). Trimming cost V 6 bases and J 6 bases; bases outside gene matches: 5.

This chain uses TRBV27 with TRBJ2-7; 7 nucleotides agree with TRBD1. V lost 4 bases, J lost 4 bases, and 10 bases stayed unmatched. CDR1 is MNHEY and CDR2 is SMNVEV in the germline V gene (reference sequence). The CDR3 totals 15 residues. CDR3 DNA sequence: TGTGCCAGCAGTTCCAAGACAGGGAGCCTTTACGAGCAGTACTTC. Translated, it gives CASSSKTGSLYEQYF.

This clone has more than one count but fewer than ten. The chain is built from TRBV7-9 and TRBJ2-3; TRBD2 matches at 7 bases. The CDR3 is 15 amino acids. The J segment lost 3 bases and the V segment lost 0 bases, leaving 3 bases of the junction unmatched. CDR1 and CDR2 from the germline V gene are SEHNR and FQNEAQ (reference sequence). In DNA form, the CDR3 reads TGTGCCAGCAGCTTAGCGGGGAGGGAAACAGATACGCAGTATTTT. It is translated as CASSLAGRETDTQYF.

This chain uses TRBV4-2 with TRBJ2-3; 8 bases align to TRBD2. The CDR3 spans 18 residues. Germline loops: CDR1 LGHNA, CDR2 YNFKEQ. The J segment lost 0 bases and the V segment lost 0 bases, leaving 8 bases of the junction unmatched. CDR3 bases: TGTGCCAGCAGCCAAGAGGGACTAGTGTCAACTAGCACAGATACGCAGTATTTT. It codes for CASSQEGLVSTSTDTQYF.

The chain links TRBV28 to TRBJ2-3; 9 positions match TRBD2. Germline V CDR1 and CDR2: MDHEN, SYDVKM. The ends lost 7 bases at V and 6 bases at J; junction bases unmatched: 8. This CDR3 has 14 residues. The CDR3 protein is CASNRASGIDTQYF. CDR3 coding DNA: TGTGCCAGCAACCGGGCTAGCGGGATTGATACGCAGTATTTT.

V is TRBV28 and J is TRBJ2-2; D possibly corresponds to TRBD2 (6 bases). Germline V gene sequence: CDR1 MDHEN, CDR2 SYDVKM. The CDR3 extends over 14 amino acids. Trimming shortened V by 2 bases and J by 9 bases, and 13 bases separated the two germline ends. For the CDR3, the DNA is TGTGCCAGCAGTTTAATCGGGGGATTCAGGGAGCTGTTTTTT. Translating it yields CASSLIGGFRELFF.

There are a few counts of this clone. V gene TRBV28 combines with J gene TRBJ2-1; 10 positions match TRBD2. The CDR3 totals 16 residues. V dropped 5 bases and J dropped 8; count of bases not matched to a gene: 12. Per germline, CDR1 MDHEN and CDR2 SYDVKM. CDR3: CASSHFSGRIRDEQFF. The CDR3 DNA follows: TGTGCCAGCAGTCACTTTAGCGGGAGGATTCGCGATGAGCAGTTCTTC.

This clone appeared a few times. The rearrangement joins TRBV27 to TRBJ2-1; D perhaps matches TRBD1 (5 bases). CDR3 length equals 15 residues. V lost 2 bases and J lost 3, with 11 bases in between. Germline values: CDR1 MNHEY, CDR2 SMNVEV (reference sequence). For the CDR3, the DNA is TGTGCCAGCAGTTTAGTTGTAGGGGACTACAATGAGCAGTTCTTC. It specifies CASSLVVGDYNEQFF.